A selection of T cell receptor beta chains follows, all from one sample in a study of cytomegalovirus exposure and HLA in healthy donors. Measured with immunoSEQ multiplex PCR; TCRdb has only the in-frame clones, and not every one. The sample has around 190,000 clones, 80% seen once. Sample: PBMCs. The receptors come from a man in his forties in good health and CMV-seronegative. CDR3s include the opening cysteine and the closing phenylalanine or tryptophan. A D gene is named only where the DNA matches it firmly.

v_gene,d_gene,j_gene,CDR3aa
TRBV7-2,TRBD2,TRBJ2-1,CASSLVRRLAGAPNEQFF
TRBV7-9,TRBD1,TRBJ2-5,CASSSGQGKQETQYF
TRBV4-3,TRBD1,TRBJ2-6,CASSQDRQGASSGANVLTF
TRBV6-4,NA,TRBJ2-6,CASSDSGQRSGANVLTF
TRBV11-2,TRBD2,TRBJ2-1,CASSRSYPGLVLNEQFF
TRBV15,TRBD2,TRBJ2-2,CATSRVLLRGGTGELFF
TRBV9,TRBD1,TRBJ1-1,CASSAKDRGETEAFF
TRBV6-5,NA,TRBJ1-4,CASRRTISTNEKLFF
TRBV30,NA,TRBJ2-2,CAWSVKRYANTGELFF
TRBV25-1,NA,TRBJ2-1,CASSESFLRYNEQFF
TRBV5-1,NA,TRBJ2-7,CASSLAEVTARSEQYF
TRBV18,NA,TRBJ1-6,CASSEIVGSSYNSPLHF
TRBV18,TRBD2,TRBJ2-1,CASSPGRVGYNEQFF
TRBV4-1,TRBD1,TRBJ2-7,CASSQDHGTGDYEQYF
TRBV7-9,TRBD2,TRBJ2-1,CASSPDSAGGKQFF
TRBV5-1,TRBD2,TRBJ2-3,CASSLARGSTDTQYF
TRBV7-6,TRBD2,TRBJ2-7,CASSSRLAGGVSYEQYF
TRBV6-1,TRBD1,TRBJ1-2,CASSSTGGNYGYTF
TRBV4-3,NA,TRBJ2-7,CASSQDPVYF
TRBV5-6,TRBD2,TRBJ2-1,CASSAGLAGGPRQFF
TRBV4-3,TRBD2,TRBJ2-1,CASSQSLAGQQFF
TRBV5-4,NA,TRBJ1-3,CASSWRGDGNTIYF
TRBV9,NA,TRBJ1-5,CASSVGEGWEQPQHF
TRBV6-6,TRBD1,TRBJ1-1,CASQKDRQNTEAFF
TRBV19,TRBD1,TRBJ1-1,CASSPATGGNTEAFF
TRBV9,TRBD2,TRBJ2-3,CASSATSGSRDTQYF
TRBV27,NA,TRBJ1-4,CASSWRRAINEKLFF
TRBV9,TRBD1,TRBJ2-2,CASSVEDRRGELFF
TRBV27,TRBD1,TRBJ1-6,CASSSRQGYNSPLHF
TRBV25-1,TRBD1,TRBJ1-2,CASSERQGNYGYTF
TRBV4-3,TRBD1,TRBJ2-7,CASSQDGGQGGYEQYF
TRBV6-4,NA,TRBJ2-1,CASALSPNNEQFF
TRBV30,NA,TRBJ1-1,CAWSSAGRTEAFF
TRBV18,TRBD1,TRBJ2-3,CASSHKDRGQLADTQYF
TRBV7-2,TRBD1,TRBJ2-7,CASSSGTGRVLEQYF
TRBV7-9,TRBD1,TRBJ2-6,CASRDGQGGANVLTF
TRBV5-1,NA,TRBJ2-7,CASSGGGQVYEQYF
TRBV6-5,NA,TRBJ1-1,CASSYRRESAEAFF